One and the same sample provided the 15 T cell receptor beta chains below, sequenced in a study of blood T cell repertoires in COVID-19. Here immunoSEQ multiplex PCR was the method, and the copy in TCRdb shows in-frame clones only, minus some. The sample yields fewer than 300,000 clones, approximately 90% seen once. Specimen: peripheral blood. Receptors were obtained from a woman aged 30 to 39 with COVID-19, enrolled during active disease.

This rearrangement joins TRBV24-1 to TRBJ1-2; 9 nucleotides line up with TRBD1. Losses at the gene ends were 4 bases for V and 8 bases for J; bases not matched to a gene: 7. The CDR3 sequence is 14 residues long. Looked up from germline, CDR1 is KGHDR and CDR2 is SFDVKD. In nucleotides, the CDR3 is TGTGCCACCAGTGACGCGGACAGGGGTAGCGGCTACACCTTC. Its translation: CATSDADRGSGYTF.

The chain employs TRBV28 and TRBJ1-1; 7 positions match TRBD1. V lost 3 bases to trimming and J lost 0 bases; unmatched junction nucleotides: 4. This CDR3 contains 15 residues. The germline V gene has CDR1 MDHEN and CDR2 SYDVKM. The CDR3 loop is CASSLTGKMNTEAFF. For the CDR3, the DNA is TGTGCCAGCAGTTTGACAGGGAAAATGAACACTGAAGCTTTCTTT.

The chain is built from TRBV4-1 and TRBJ1-5; 8 positions match TRBD1. The CDR3 is made up of 15 amino acids. Germline CDR1 reads MGHRA; CDR2 reads YSYEKL. V was clipped by 4 bases and J by 5 bases; unmatched bases: 7. The CDR3: CASSPRTGRDQPQHF. The CDR3 nucleotides read TGCGCCAGCAGCCCGAGGACAGGGAGGGATCAGCCCCAGCATTTT.

The chain joins TRBV11-2 to TRBJ2-7, with D unclear. The V gene lost 1 base and the J gene lost 3 bases, with 4 bases spanning the gap. The CDR3 has 12 amino acids. Germline assignment: CDR1 SGHAT and CDR2 FQNNGV. The CDR3 sequence: CASSLGDYEQYF. The CDR3 coding sequence is TGTGCCAGCAGCTTAGGAGACTACGAGCAGTACTTC. Filled out from reference TRBV11-2 and TRBJ2-7, the complete variable domain reads EAGVAQSPRYKIIEKRQSVAFWCNPISGHATLYWYQQILGQGPKLLIQFQNNGVVDDSQLPKDRFSAERLKGVDSTLKIQPAKLEDSAVYLCASSLGDYEQYFGPGTRLTVT.

The chain recombines TRBV7-9 with TRBJ1-2; D remains ambiguous. Germline V CDR1 and CDR2: SEHNR, FQNEAQ (reference sequence). Trimming removed 3 bases from V and 2 bases from J, with 13 bases in between. The CDR3 has 15 residues. The CDR3 sequence is CASSFGEITNYGYTF. The CDR3 DNA follows: TGTGCCAGCAGCTTTGGAGAAATAACCAACTATGGCTACACCTTC.

The rearrangement joins TRBV9 to TRBJ2-5, with TRBD2 matching 7 bases. J was trimmed by 6 bases and V by 0 bases; bases with no gene match: 17. The germline V gene has CDR1 SGDLS and CDR2 YYNGEE. The CDR3 has 18 amino acids. The CDR3 protein is CASSVGAGAAGPEKTQYF. In nucleotides, the CDR3 is TGTGCCAGCAGCGTAGGGGCCGGAGCAGCGGGACCCGAGAAGACCCAGTACTTC.

The V call is TRBV28, the J call TRBJ1-5; TRBD1 aligns across 7 bases. This CDR3 contains 15 residues. V lost 5 bases, J lost 3 bases, and 7 bases stayed unmatched. In germline, CDR1 is MDHEN, CDR2 SYDVKM. The CDR3 reads CASSPAGGNNQPQHF. In DNA, the CDR3 is TGTGCCAGCAGTCCGGCAGGGGGGAACAATCAGCCCCAGCATTTT.

Written as DNA, the CDR3 is TGTGCCAGCAGTTACGAGTTAGAACTGACTGAAGCTTTCTTT. It translates to CASSYELELTEAFF. The gene calls are TRBV6-5 and TRBJ1-1; D uncertain. The length of the CDR3 is 14 residues. Deletions cut 2 bases from V and 5 bases from J, with 12 bases between. Germline CDR1 and CDR2: MNHEY and SVGAGI.

This chain connects TRBV7-8 to TRBJ1-2; D uncertain. There are 15 residues in the CDR3. Germline-derived CDR1 and CDR2 are SGHVS and FQNEAQ. V lost 1 base and J 4 bases, leaving 13 bases between the germline ends. CDR3 protein: CASSLDPRTGYGYTF. CDR3 DNA sequence: TGTGCCAGCAGCTTAGACCCAAGGACTGGCTATGGCTACACCTTC.

The J gene is TRBJ2-1, the V gene TRBV3-1 (or the pseudogene TRBV3-2); the D gene is possibly TRBD2 (6 bases). Germline loops: CDR1 LGHDT, CDR2 YNNKEL (reference sequence). The V end lost 5 bases, the J end lost 4 bases, and 24 bases lay between the germline ends. The CDR3 runs to 18 residues. The CDR3 DNA reads TGTGCCAGCAGCTTCCTCTCGGGGGTAGGGACCAATTACAATGAGCAGTTCTTC. Translated, it gives CASSFLSGVGTNYNEQFF.

This sequence joins TRBV12-3 or TRBV12-4 and TRBJ1-1, with TRBD1 as a possible D gene (5 bases). Between the trimmed V and J ends, which lost 2 bases and 3 bases, there was a span of 7 bases. The CDR3 is 13 residues long. The CDR3 spells CASSLQGDTEAFF. CDR3 nucleotide sequence: TGTGCCAGCAGTTTACAGGGTGACACTGAAGCTTTCTTT.

This rearrangement joins TRBV28 to TRBJ1-5; D ambiguous. The CDR3 is 12 amino acids. Per germline, CDR1 MDHEN and CDR2 SYDVKM. The ends were cut back, 2 bases at V and 6 bases at J, with 5 bases in the middle. The CDR3 region has the DNA TGTGCCAGCAGTTTAGCGGGTCAGCCCCAGCATTTT. It encodes CASSLAGQPQHF. Looking up the rest from reference TRBV28 and TRBJ1-5 gives the full variable domain: DVKVTQSSRYLVKRTGEKVFLECVQDMDHENMFWYRQDPGLGLRLIYFSYDVKMKEKGDIPEGYSVSREKKERFSLILESASTNQTSMYLCASSLAGQPQHFGDGTRLSIL.

The rearrangement links TRBV6-1 to TRBJ2-2, with TRBD2 matching 8 bases. The junction had 7 bases not matched to a gene; V was cut back by 5 bases and J by 5 bases. Germline V gene lookup returns CDR1 MNHNS and CDR2 SASEGT. The CDR3 runs 15 residues. The CDR3 protein is CASSSPGLGTGELFF. The DNA for the CDR3 is TGTGCCAGCAGTTCTCCGGGACTAGGGACCGGGGAGCTGTTTTTT.

This clone came up a few times. V and J are TRBV27 and TRBJ1-5; TRBD1 aligns across 9 bases. The CDR3 loop spans 18 amino acids. Germline V gene lookup returns CDR1 MNHEY and CDR2 SMNVEV (reference sequence). The V gene end was trimmed by 3 bases and the J gene end by 6 bases; junction bases not matched to a gene: 15. CDR3 sequence (DNA): TGTGCCAGCAGTTTGGGACAGGGCCAACAGGGGATAGGTCAGCCCCAGCATTTT. Amino acid sequence: CASSLGQGQQGIGQPQHF.

The chain is built from TRBV7-8 and TRBJ1-2, with TRBD1 matching 7 bases. The germline V gene has CDR1 SGHVS and CDR2 FQNEAQ. V lost 2 bases and J lost 2; bases outside the gene matches: 5. This CDR3 contains 15 residues. CDR3 coding DNA: TGTGCCAGCAGCTTACGGACAGGACCAAACTATGGCTACACCTTC. It yields the protein CASSLRTGPNYGYTF.